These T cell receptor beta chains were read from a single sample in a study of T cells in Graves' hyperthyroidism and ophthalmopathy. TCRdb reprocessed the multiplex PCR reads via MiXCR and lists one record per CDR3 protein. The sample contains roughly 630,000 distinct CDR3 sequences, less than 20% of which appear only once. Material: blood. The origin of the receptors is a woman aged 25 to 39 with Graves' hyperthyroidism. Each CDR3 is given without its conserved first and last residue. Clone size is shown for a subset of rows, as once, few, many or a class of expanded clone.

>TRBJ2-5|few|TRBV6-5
ASSYATETQY
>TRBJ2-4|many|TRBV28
ASSSWALRDTKNIQY
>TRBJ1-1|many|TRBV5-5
ASSLWREATEAF
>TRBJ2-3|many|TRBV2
ALGDTDTQY
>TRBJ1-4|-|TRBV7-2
AGSFVSPNEKLF
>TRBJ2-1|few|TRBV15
ATSRVGRSYNEQF
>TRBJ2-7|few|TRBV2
ASSEQGSGYEQY
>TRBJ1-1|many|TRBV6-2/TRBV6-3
ASTLDPSLATEAF
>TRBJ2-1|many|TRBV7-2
ASSLQAGGYNEQF
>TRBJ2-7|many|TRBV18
ASSSDRYEQY
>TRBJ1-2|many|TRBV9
ASSAGRLYGYT
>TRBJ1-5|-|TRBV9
ASSGHRDRVNQPQH
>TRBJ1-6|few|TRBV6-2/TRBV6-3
ASSATNREFNSPLH
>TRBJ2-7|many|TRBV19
ASTSSRGRISYEQY
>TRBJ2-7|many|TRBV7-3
ASSPDEAGYYEQY
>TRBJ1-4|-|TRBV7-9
ASSLVTTNEKLF
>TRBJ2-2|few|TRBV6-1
ASSGLAGAAGELF
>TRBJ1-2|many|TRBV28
ASSSWTNSYGYT
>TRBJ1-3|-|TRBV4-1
ASSQDSATILAGTGNTIY
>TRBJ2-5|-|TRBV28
ASSDSGLAPQETQY
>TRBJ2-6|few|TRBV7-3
ASSLTGLRSGANVLT
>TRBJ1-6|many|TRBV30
AGRGSWNSPLH
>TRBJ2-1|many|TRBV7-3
ASSLDRGGYNEQF
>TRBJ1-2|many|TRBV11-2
ASSMLRAPSNYGYT
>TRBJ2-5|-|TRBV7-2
ASSKTNNQETRY
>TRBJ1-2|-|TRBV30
AWSVGQGGVGYT
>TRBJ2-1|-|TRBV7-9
ASSPLGHGHNEQF
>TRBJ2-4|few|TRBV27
ASRGQSLNIQY
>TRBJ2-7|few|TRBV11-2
ASSQDPPSGISGEQY
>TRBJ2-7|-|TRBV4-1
ASSQGDRAGYEQY
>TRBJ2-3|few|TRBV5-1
ASSRSWGTTDTQY
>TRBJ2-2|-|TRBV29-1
SVTRDSPGELF
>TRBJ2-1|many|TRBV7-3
ASSLKTATEQF
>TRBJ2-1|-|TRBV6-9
ASSTQIEEQF
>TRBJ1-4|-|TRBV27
ASSLQWSARTNEKLF
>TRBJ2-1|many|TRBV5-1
ASSLVAGGHNEQF
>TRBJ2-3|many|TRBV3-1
ASSTTLADYTDTQY
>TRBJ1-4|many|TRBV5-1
ASSPPGNEKLF
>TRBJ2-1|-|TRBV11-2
ASSSGTSGSSNNEQF
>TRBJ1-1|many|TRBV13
ASSYQGFEAF
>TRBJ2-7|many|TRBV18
ASSPSGFHEQY
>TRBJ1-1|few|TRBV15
ATSSGGGTEAF
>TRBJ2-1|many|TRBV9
ASSVVPAENRGNEQF
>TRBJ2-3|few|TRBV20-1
SAGDPGDYTADTQY
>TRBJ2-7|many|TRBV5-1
ASSSDVSTEQY
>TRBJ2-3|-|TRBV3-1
ASSQTGTGGVDTQY
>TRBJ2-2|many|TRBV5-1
ASRGPSNTGELF
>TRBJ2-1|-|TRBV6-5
ASSYLGVLAGIYNEQF
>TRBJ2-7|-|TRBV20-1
SAGILATNSCEQY
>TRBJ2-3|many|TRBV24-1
ATSEPAGTEAPTQY
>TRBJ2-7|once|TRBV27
AGSAMQGEQY
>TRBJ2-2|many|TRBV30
AWGASGELF
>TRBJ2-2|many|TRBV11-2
ASRTPRDREDTGELF
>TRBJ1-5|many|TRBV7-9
ASSPGQGDSNQPQH
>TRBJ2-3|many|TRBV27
ASSLLWTGGADTQY